This TCR beta chain was profiled in a study of graft-versus-host responses after intestinal transplantation. Study-level background: Induction using anti-thymocyte globulin, followed by tacrolimus and steroids for roughly 3 years, was given to all recipients.

Findings of the study overall: Recipient marrow harbored GvH clones, some of which surfaced first in ileum or blood. Early after transplant, HvG declines were associated with peak levels of circulating GvH clones. Graft-versus-host to host-versus-graft clonal ratios in allografts were high in patients with graft-donor T cell macrochimerism.

The ends were cut back, 2 bases at V and 2 bases at J, with 7 bases in the middle. CDR3 length: 13 amino acids. Per the germline V gene, CDR1 is SGHTA and CDR2 is FQGNSA. Only in-frame clones appear in the TCRdb table, and some are missing; sequencing was by immunoSEQ multiplex PCR. The data show just over 95,000 clones, about 94% seen once. Note on this clone: Antigen specificity is unknown.

Sequencing used unstimulated CD4+ T cells sorted from spleen or lymph node cells, obtained before intestinal transplant. The genes are TRBV7-2 and TRBJ2-7; D remains unclear. This sequence originates from a human donor who received an intestinal transplant. In DNA, the CDR3 is TGTGCCAGCAGCTTACGAAGCGCCTACGAGCAGTACTTC. As protein: CASSLRSAYEQYF.